The clone carrying this TCR beta chain was seen just once. The target antigen is unknown. This specimen comes from a study of cytomegalovirus exposure and HLA in healthy donors. The study ran its PCR with 60 Vbeta and 13 Jbeta primers. The repertoire was sequenced with immunoSEQ multiplex PCR; TCRdb's copy has only in-frame clones and lacks some. The repertoire has about 160,000 clones, around 80% of them found once; the top ten carry about 4.6%. Study-wide results and limits: Across all donors, roughly uniform sequencing depth was an assumption of the presence/absence analyses.

The CDR3 totals 12 residues. V was clipped by 4 bases and J by 3 bases, with 6 bases between them. Germline V gene data show CDR1 as SNHLY and CDR2 as FYNNEI. Source material: PBMCs. J is TRBJ2-5 and V is TRBV2; D gene uncertain. This TCR derives from a man aged 40-50 years in good health and CMV-seronegative. The CDR3 sequence is CASSGLEETQYF. The CDR3 DNA follows: TGTGCCAGCAGTGGGCTGGAAGAGACCCAGTACTTC.